Included here is one T cell receptor beta chain sequence, with context. The specificity of this receptor is unknown. It has no much larger one-base neighbor in the sample; base qualities were not kept. According to the study, the label for this sample's time point signals: baseline before first vaccination. The vaccinee samples were drawn from two UK trials, COV001 and COV002, one of which was a single-blind randomized controlled phase 2/3 trial testing AZD1222 (ChAdOx1 nCoV-19) in healthy adults. Trial participant PBMC samples were collected at day 0 and day 28 after the second dose for TCRbeta chain sequencing. The CDR3 regions of human TCRbeta chains were subjected to immunosequencing. The paper's processing steps were these. TCRs in the repertoires were matched against a reference library of SARS-CoV-2-specific TCRs that had been generated with the MIRA antigen-specificity platform. Breadth meant the fraction of unique TCRs that were SARS-CoV-2-associated, whereas depth meant the fraction of total T cells that were SARS-CoV-2-associated. Using the MIRA data, each spike-specific TCR was assigned both to the spike region to which the TCR was reactive and to a CD4 or CD8 class. Log10-transformed breadth and depth values were compared by one-way ANOVA with Sidak's multiple comparisons tests. The table comes from immuneACCESS by way of TCRdb, which keeps in-frame sequences with V and J called. Part of the clones is missing from these tables; in studies checked, under half for an unresolved V gene and the rest for unknown reasons. V and J calls and clone size come straight from that table; D and trimming were deduced from the DNA. The sample has about 99,000 clones on record, more than 85% of them singletons. The top ten constitute 4.5% to 5% of the sample.

This entry belongs to a study of T cell responses to AZD1222 COVID-19 vaccine listed by TCRdb under 2021. With respect to the entire study: AZD1222 recipients given second doses at about 4 weeks or at about 12 weeks were pooled, since spike-specific TCR depth and breadth were not found to differ between the two schedules. A total of more than 230 trial participants underwent TCR sequencing, of whom approximately 210 received two doses of AZD1222 and approximately 25 received two doses of the MenACWY control vaccine. Trial participants were enrolled by age into 18-55, 56-69 and 70-plus year subgroups, with 148, 28 and 57 TCR-sequenced participants respectively.

The germline V gene specifies MGHRA as CDR1 and YSYEKL as CDR2. V ends up 2 bases short and J 8 bases short, with an unmatched junction base count of 6. The CDR3 has 15 amino acids, counting the end cysteine and phenylalanine. This entry keeps only the CDR3 DNA: 45 bases, framed from base 1. Here is what the overall study found, with its caveats: Participants were mostly white British and included more females than males, and it was suggested by the authors that clonal diversity may have been underestimated. In the small 56-69-year group, the increase in depth fell short of significance, most likely because of low power. Because no day 14 peak-response samples were available, the repertoires could be characterized only after the peak T cell response. Reportedly, almost half of the unique spike-specific TCRs recognized epitopes lying outside the regions that are mutated in the B.1.351 and B.1.1.7 variants. After two AZD1222 doses, spike-specific TCR breadth and depth were significantly higher than at day 0 and than in MenACWY recipients. CD4 TCRs associated with the vaccine covered the entire spike protein, and the dominant responses were in regions 160-218 and 743-854. Conclusions about previously exposed vaccinees are limited because only six or seven AZD1222 recipients were SARS-CoV-2 seropositive at baseline.

This receptor was obtained from an adult in good health. The sequences come from peripheral blood, collected on day 0 of AZD1222 vaccination. The sequence joins TRBV4-1 to TRBJ2-1, and TRBD1 aligns with 10 junction nucleotides. The CDR3 protein is CASSQPRDRGHEQFF. The base sequence is TGCGCCAGCAGCCAACCCCGGGACAGGGGACATGAGCAGTTCTTC.